This T cell receptor (beta chain) was retrieved from a study of regulatory T cells in long-lasting Graves disease. The TCR beta library used iRepertoire HTBI primers with Arm-PCR amplification of CDR3. TCRdb recomputed calls from the multiplex PCR reads with MiXCR, one row per CDR3 protein. The sample holds 400,000 to 500,000 distinct CDR3 sequences, roughly 15% seen once. As for time point: newly diagnosed GD, antithyroid drugs for less than 3 months. Construction of the TCR library relied on RNA isolated from PBMCs. The V gene's germline CDR1 is SGHNT and CDR2 YENEEA. The CDR3 sequence is 15 residues long. The junction had 5 bases not matched to a gene; V was cut back by 5 bases and J by 2 bases. Comments on this clonotype: This sequence may be a read error, since a much larger clone differs from it by one base.

A further study also used this sample, focusing on T cells in Graves' hyperthyroidism and ophthalmopathy.

The sequence came from a woman aged 18-29 years with Graves disease. The chain combines TRBV11-3 with TRBJ2-1; 8 nucleotides match TRBD2. The source was peripheral blood mononuclear cells (PBMCs), collected at new diagnosis, from a patient treated with antithyroid drugs. CDR3 protein: CASSAIAGTYNEQFF. CDR3 nucleotide sequence: TGTGCCAGCAGCGCTATAGCGGGAACCTACAATGAGCAGTTCTTC.